The clone carrying this TCR beta chain was observed a few times. TCRdb ran MiXCR on the 5' RACE reads and lists one entry per CDR3 protein. The data show approximately 510,000 distinct CDR3 sequences, 21% seen once. The data originate from a study of T cells after yellow fever vaccination. V lost 2 bases and J lost 7, with 15 bases in between. The germline V gene encodes CDR1 LGHDT and CDR2 YNNKEL (reference sequence). The CDR3 length is 15 residues. V gene TRBV3-1 combines with J gene TRBJ2-1; TRBD2 might be the D (6 bases). Here the sequenced sample was PBMCs, taken roughly 23 days after the first yellow fever vaccination. This clonotype was sampled from a man between 18 and 35 years old who received the YFV17D yellow fever vaccine. The CDR3 region has the DNA TGTGCCAGCAGCCAAACAAGGACGGAGGGGAATGAGCAGTTCTTC. Translating it yields CASSQTRTEGNEQFF.